In this sample, the clone carrying this TCR beta chain turned up many times. Molecular barcoding with unique molecular identifiers was used for the TCRbeta library. One entry per CDR3 protein results from TCRdb running MiXCR on the PCR reads. This table has about 91,000 distinct CDR3 sequences, roughly 8% appearing once. These data come from a study of T-cell reconstitution after alpha-beta-depleted transplantation in children. Trimming pared 0 bases from V and 4 bases from J, leaving 14 bases between. The V gene's germline CDR1 is SGDLS and CDR2 YYNGEE. This CDR3 region has 15 residues. The chain has TRBV9 and TRBJ2-7; D is ambiguous. The TCR comes from a human donor who donated a stem cell graft to a child with congenital amegakaryocytic thrombocytopenia. The sequencing here drew on PBMCs from the stem cell graft donor, taken from the stem cell graft. CDR3 sequence (DNA): TGTGCCAGCAGCGTAGTGGCTGATCCCCCGTACGAGCAGTACTTC. It encodes CASSVVADPPYEQYF.